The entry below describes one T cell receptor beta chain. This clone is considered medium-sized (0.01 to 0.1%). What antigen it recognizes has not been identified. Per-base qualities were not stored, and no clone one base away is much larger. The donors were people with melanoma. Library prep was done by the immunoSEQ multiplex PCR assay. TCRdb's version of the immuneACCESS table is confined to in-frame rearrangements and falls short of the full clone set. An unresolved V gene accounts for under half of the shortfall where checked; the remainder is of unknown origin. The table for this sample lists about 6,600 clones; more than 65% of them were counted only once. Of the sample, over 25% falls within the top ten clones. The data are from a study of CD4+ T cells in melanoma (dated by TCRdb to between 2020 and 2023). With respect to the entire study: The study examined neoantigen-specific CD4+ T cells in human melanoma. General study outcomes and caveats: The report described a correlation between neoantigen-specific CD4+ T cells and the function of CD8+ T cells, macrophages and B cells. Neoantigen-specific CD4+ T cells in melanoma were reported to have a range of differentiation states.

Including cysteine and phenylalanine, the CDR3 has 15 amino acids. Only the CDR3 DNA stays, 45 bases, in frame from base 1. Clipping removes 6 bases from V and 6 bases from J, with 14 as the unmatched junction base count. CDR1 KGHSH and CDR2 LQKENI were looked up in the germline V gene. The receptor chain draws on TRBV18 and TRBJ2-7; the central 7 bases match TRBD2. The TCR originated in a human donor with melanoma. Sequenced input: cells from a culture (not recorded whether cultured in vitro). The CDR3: CASSLRGESVGEQYF. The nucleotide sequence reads TGTGCCAGCTCCCTCCGGGGGGAGAGCGTGGGCGAGCAGTACTTC.